This T cell receptor beta chain is drawn from a study of graft-versus-host responses after intestinal transplantation. Turning to the study itself: The whole recipient group had anti-thymocyte globulin induction followed by tacrolimus and steroids for roughly three years. Study findings and constraints: Declines in HvG clones occurring early post-transplant were associated with peak circulating GvH clone levels. The authors found GvH clones in recipient marrow, some appearing first in ileum or blood. Patients with graft-donor T cell macrochimerism had high graft-versus-host to host-versus-graft clonal ratios in allografts.

This CDR3 spans 14 amino acids. V shed 5 bases and J shed 1 base, with 11 bases lying between them. CDR1 is SEHNR, CDR2 FQNEAQ, per germline (reference sequence). Repertoires were generated with immunoSEQ multiplex PCR, while TCRdb's copy carries only in-frame clones and drops some. Among fewer than 110,000 clones listed, approximately 93% were seen once. Of note for this clone: Antigen specificity is unknown.

This clonotype was obtained from a human donor who received an intestinal transplant. The V and J genes are TRBV7-9 and TRBJ2-5; D is ambiguous. This specimen consisted of unstimulated CD8+ T cells sorted from spleen or lymph node cells, obtained before intestinal transplant. The CDR3 DNA follows: TGTGCCAGCAGCCATATGGGCCCCCAAGAGACCCAGTACTTC. It codes for CASSHMGPQETQYF.